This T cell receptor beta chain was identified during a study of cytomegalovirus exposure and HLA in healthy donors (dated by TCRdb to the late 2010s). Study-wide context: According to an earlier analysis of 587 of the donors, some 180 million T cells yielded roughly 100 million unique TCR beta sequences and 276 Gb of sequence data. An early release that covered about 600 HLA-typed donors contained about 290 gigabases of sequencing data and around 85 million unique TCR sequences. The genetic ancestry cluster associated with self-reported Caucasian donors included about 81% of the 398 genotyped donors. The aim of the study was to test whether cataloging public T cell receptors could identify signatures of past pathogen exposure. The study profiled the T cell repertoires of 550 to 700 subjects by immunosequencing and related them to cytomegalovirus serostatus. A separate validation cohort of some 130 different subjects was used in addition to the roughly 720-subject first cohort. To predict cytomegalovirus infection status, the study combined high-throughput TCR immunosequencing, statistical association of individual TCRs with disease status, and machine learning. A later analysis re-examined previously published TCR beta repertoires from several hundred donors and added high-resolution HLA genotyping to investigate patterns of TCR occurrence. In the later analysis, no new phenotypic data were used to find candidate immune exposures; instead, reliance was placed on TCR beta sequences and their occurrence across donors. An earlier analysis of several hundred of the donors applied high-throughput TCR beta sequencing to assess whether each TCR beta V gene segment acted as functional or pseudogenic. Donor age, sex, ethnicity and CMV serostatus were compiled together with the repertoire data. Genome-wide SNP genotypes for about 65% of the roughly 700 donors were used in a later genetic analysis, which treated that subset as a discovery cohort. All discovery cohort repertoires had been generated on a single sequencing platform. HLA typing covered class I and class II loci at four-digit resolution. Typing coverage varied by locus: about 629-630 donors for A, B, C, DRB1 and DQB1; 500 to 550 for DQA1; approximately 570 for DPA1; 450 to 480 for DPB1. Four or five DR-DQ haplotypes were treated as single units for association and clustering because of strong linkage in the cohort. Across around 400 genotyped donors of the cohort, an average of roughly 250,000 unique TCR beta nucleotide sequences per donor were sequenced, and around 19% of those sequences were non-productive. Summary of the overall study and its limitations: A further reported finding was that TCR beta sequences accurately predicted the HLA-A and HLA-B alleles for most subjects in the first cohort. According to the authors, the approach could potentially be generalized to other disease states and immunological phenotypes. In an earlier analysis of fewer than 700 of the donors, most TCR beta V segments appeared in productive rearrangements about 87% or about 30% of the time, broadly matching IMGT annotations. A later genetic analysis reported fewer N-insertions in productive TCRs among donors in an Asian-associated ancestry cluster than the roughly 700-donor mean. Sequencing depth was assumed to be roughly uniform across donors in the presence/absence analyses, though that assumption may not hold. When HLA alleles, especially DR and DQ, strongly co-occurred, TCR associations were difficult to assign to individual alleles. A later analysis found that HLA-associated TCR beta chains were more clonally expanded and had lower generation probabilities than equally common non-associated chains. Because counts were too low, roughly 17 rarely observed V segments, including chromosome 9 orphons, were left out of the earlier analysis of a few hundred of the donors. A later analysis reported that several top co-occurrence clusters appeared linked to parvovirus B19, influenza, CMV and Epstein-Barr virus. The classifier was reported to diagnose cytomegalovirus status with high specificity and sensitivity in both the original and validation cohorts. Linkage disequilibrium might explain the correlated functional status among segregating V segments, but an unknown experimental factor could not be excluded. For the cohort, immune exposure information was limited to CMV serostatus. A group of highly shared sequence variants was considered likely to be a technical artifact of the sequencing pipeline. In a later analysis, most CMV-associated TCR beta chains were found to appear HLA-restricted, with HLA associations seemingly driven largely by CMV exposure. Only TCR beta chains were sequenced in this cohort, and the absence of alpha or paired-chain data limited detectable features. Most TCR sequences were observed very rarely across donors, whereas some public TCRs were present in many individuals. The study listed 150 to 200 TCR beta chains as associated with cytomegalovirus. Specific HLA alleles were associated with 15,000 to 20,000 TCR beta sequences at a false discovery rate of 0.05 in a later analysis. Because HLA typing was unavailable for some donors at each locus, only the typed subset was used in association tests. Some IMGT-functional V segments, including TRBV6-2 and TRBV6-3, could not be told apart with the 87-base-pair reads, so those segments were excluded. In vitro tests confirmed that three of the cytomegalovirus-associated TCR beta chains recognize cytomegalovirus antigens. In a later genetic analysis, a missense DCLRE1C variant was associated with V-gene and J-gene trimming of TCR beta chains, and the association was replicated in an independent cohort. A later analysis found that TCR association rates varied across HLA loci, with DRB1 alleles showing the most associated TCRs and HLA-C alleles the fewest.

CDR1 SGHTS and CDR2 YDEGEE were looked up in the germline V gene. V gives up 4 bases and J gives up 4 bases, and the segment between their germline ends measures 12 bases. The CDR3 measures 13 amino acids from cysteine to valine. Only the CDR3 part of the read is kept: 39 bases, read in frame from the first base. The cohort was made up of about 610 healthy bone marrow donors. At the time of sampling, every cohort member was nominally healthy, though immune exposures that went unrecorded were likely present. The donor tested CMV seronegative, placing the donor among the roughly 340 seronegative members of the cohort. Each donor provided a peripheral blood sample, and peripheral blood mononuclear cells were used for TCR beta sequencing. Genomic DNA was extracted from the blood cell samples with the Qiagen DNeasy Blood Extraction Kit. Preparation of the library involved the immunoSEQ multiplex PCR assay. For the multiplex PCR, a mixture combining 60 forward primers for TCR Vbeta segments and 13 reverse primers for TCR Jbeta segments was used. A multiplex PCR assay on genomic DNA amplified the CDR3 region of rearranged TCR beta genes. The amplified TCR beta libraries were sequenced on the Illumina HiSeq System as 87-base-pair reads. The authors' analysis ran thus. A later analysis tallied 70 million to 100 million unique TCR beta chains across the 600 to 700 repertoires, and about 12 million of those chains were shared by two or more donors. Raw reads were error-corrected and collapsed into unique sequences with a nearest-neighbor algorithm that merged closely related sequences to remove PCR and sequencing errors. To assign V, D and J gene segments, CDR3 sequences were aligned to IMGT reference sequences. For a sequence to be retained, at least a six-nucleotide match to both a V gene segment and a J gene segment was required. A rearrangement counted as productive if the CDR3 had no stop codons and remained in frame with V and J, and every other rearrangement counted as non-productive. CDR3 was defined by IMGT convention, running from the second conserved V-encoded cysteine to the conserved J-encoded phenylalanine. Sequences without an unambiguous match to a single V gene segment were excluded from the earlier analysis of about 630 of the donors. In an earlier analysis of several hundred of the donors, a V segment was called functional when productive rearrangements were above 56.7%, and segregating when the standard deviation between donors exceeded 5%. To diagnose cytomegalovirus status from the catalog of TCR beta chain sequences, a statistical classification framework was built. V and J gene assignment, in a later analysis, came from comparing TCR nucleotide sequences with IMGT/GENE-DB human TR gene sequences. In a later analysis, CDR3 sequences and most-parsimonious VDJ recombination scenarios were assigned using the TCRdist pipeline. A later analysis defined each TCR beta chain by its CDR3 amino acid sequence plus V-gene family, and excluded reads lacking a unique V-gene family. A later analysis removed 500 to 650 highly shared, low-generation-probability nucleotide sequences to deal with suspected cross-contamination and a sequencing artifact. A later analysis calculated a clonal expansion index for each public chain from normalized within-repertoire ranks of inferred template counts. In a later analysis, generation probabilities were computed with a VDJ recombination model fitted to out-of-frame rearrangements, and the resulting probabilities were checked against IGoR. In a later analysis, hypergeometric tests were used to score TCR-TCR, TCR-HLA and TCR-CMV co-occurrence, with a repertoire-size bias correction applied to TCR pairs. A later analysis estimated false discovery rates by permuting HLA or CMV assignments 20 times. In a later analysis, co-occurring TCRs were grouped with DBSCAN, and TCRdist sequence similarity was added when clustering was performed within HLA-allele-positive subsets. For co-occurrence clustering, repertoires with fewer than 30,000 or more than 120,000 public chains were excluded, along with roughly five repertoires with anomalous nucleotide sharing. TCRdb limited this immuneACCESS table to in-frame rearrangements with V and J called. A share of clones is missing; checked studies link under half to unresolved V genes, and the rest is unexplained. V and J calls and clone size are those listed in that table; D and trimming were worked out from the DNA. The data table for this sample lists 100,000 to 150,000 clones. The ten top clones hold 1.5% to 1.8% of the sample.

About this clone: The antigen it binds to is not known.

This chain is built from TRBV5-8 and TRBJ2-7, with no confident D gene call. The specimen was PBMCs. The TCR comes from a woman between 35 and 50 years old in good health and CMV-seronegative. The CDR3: CASSVSQVYEQYV. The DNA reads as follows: TGTGCCAGCAGCGTAAGTCAGGTTTACGAGCAGTACGTC.